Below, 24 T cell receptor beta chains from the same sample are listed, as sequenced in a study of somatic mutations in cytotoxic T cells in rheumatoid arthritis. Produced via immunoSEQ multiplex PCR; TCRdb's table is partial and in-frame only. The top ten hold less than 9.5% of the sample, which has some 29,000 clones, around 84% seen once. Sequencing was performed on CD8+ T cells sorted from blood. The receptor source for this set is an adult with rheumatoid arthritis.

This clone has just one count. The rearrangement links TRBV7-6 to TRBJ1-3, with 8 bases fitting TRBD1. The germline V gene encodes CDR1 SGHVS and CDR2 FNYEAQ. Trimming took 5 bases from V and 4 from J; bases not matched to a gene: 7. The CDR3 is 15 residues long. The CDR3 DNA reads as TGTGCCAGCAGCCCCCCCAGGGACAGGGGAAACACCATATATTTT. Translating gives CASSPPRDRGNTIYF.

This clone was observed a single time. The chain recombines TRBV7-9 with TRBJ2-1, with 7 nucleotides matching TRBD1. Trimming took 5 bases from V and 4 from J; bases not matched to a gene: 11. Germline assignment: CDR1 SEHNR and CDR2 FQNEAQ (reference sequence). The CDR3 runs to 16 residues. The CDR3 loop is CASSPRTGAEYNEQFF. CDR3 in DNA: TGTGCCAGCAGCCCTAGAACAGGGGCCGAATACAATGAGCAGTTCTTC.

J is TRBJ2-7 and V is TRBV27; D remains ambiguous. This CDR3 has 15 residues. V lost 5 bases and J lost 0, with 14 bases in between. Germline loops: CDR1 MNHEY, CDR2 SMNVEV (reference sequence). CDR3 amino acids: CASSGDGFNSYEQYF. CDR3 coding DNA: TGTGCCAGCAGTGGAGACGGTTTCAACTCCTACGAGCAGTACTTC.

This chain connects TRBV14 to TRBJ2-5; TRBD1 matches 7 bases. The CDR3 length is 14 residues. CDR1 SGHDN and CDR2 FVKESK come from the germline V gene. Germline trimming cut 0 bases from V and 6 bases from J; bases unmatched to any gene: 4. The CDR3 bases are TGTGCCAGCAGCCAAGACAGGGGGACAAAGACCCAGTACTTC. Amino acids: CASSQDRGTKTQYF. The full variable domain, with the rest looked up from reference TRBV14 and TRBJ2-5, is EAGVTQFPSHSVIEKGQTVTLRCDPISGHDNLYWYRRVMGKEIKFLLHFVKESKQDESGMPNNRFLAERTGGTYSTLKVQPAELEDSGVYFCASSQDRGTKTQYFGPGTRLLVL.

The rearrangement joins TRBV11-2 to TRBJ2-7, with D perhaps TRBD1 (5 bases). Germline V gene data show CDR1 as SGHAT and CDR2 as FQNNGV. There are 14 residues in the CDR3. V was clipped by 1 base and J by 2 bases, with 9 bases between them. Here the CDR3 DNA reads TGTGCCAGCAGCTTAGGGACAACAACCTACGAGCAGTACTTC. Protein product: CASSLGTTTYEQYF.

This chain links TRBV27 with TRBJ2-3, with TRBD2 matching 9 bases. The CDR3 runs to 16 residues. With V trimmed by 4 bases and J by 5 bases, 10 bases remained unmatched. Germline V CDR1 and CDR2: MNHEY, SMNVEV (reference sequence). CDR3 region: CASSSEAGGPGDTQYF. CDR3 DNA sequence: TGTGCCAGCAGTTCCGAGGCGGGGGGGCCGGGAGATACGCAGTATTTT.

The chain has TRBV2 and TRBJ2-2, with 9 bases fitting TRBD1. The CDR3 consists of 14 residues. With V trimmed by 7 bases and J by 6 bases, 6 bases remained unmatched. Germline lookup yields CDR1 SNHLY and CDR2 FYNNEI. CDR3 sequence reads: CASIRGQGAGELFF. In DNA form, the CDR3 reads TGTGCCAGCATTAGGGGACAGGGTGCCGGGGAGCTGTTTTTT.

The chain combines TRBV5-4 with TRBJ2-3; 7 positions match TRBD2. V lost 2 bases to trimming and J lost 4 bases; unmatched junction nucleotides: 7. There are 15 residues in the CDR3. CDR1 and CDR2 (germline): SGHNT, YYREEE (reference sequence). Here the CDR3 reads CASSFAGEPPDTQYF. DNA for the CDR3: TGTGCCAGCAGCTTCGCGGGAGAACCCCCAGATACGCAGTATTTT. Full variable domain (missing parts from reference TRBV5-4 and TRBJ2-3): ETGVTQSPTHLIKTRGQQVTLRCSSQSGHNTVSWYQQALGQGPQFIFQYYREEENGRGNFPPRFSGLQFPNYSSELNVNALELDDSALYLCASSFAGEPPDTQYFGPGTRLTVL.

CDR3 region: CASRRGLAEQFF. The CDR3 nucleotides are TGTGCCAGCAGACGAGGACTAGCGGAGCAGTTCTTC. The J gene is TRBJ2-1, the V gene TRBV27; TRBD2 agrees at 9 bases. CDR1 MNHEY and CDR2 SMNVEV come from the germline V gene (reference sequence). With V trimmed by 6 bases and J by 10 bases, 4 bases remained unmatched. The CDR3 is made up of 12 amino acids.

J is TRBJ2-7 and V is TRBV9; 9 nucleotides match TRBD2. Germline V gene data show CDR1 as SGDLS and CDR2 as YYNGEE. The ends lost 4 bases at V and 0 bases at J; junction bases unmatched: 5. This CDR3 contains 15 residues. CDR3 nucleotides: TGTGCCAGCAGCCCGACTAGCGGAAGCTCCTACGAGCAGTACTTC. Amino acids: CASSPTSGSSYEQYF.

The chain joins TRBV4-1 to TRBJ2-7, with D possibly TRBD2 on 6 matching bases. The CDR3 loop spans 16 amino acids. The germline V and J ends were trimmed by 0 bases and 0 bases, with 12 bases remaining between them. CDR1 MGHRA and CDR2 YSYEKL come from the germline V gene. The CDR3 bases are TGCGCCAGCAGCCAAGAAGGGACTGTGAGCTCCTACGAGCAGTACTTC. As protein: CASSQEGTVSSYEQYF.

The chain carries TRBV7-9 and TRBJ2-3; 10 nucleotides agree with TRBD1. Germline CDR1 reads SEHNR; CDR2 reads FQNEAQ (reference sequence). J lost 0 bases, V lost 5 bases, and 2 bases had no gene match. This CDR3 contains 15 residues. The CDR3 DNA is TGTGCCAGCAGCATGGGACAGGGGAGCACAGATACGCAGTATTTT. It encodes CASSMGQGSTDTQYF.

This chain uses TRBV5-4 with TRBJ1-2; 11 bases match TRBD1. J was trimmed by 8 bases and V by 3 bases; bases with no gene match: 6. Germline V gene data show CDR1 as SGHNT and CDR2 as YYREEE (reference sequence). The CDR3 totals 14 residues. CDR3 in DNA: TGTGCCAGCAGCTCGCGGGACAGGGGGTGGGGCTACACCTTC. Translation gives CASSSRDRGWGYTF.

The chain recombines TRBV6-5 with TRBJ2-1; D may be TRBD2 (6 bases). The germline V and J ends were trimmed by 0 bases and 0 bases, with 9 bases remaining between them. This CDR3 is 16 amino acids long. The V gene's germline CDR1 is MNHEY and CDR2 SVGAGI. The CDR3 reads CASSYSVGSSYNEQFF. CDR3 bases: TGTGCCAGCAGTTACTCGGTCGGGAGCTCCTACAATGAGCAGTTCTTC.

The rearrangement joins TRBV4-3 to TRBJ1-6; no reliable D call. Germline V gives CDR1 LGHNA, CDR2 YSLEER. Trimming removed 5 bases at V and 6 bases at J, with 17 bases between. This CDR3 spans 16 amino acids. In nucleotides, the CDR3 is TGCGCCAGCAGCGAACAAGAGGGTCCCTTTAATTCACCCCTCCACTTT. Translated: CASSEQEGPFNSPLHF.

In DNA form, the CDR3 reads TGCGCCAGCAGCCAAGGTACACCTAACTATGGCTACACCTTC. Encoded protein: CASSQGTPNYGYTF. V gene TRBV4-1 combines with J gene TRBJ1-2; D uncertain. CDR3 length equals 14 residues. Per the germline V gene, CDR1 is MGHRA and CDR2 is YSYEKL. Trimming took off 1 base at V and 0 bases at J, with 6 bases between the two ends.

The CDR3 loop is CASSVSLAGGVNEQFF. CDR3 coding DNA: TGTGCCAGCAGTGTCTCGCTAGCGGGGGGGGTCAATGAGCAGTTCTTC. The chain recombines TRBV27 with TRBJ2-1; 12 positions match TRBD2. J was trimmed by 6 bases and V by 5 bases; bases with no gene match: 8. The CDR3 has 16 residues. Germline V gene lookup returns CDR1 MNHEY and CDR2 SMNVEV (reference sequence).

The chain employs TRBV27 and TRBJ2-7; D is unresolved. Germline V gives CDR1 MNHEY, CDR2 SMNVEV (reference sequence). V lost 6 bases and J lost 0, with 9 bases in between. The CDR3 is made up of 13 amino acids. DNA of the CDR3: TGTGCCAGCAGGGGCCGGAGCTCCTACGAGCAGTACTTC. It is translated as CASRGRSSYEQYF.

This CDR3 reads CASSLTQGSEAFF. CDR3 nucleotides: TGTGCCAGCAGCTTGACCCAGGGAAGTGAAGCTTTCTTT. This sequence joins TRBV7-6 and TRBJ1-1; perhaps TRBD1 as D (5 bases). The CDR3 runs 13 residues. Germline V lookup: CDR1 SGHVS, CDR2 FNYEAQ. Between the trimmed V and J ends, which lost 3 bases and 7 bases, there was a span of 12 bases. Looking up the rest from reference TRBV7-6 and TRBJ1-1 gives the full variable domain: GAGVSQSPRYKVTKRGQDVALRCDPISGHVSLYWYRQALGQGPEFLTYFNYEAQQDKSGLPNDRFSAERPEGSISTLTIQRTEQRDSAMYRCASSLTQGSEAFFGQGTRLTVV.

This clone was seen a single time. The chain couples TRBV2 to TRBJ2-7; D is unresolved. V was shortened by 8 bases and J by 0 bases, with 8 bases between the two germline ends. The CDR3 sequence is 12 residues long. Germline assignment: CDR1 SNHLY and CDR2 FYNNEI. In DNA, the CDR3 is TGTGCCAGCGGCGAAGTCTCCTACGAGCAGTACTTC. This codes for CASGEVSYEQYF.

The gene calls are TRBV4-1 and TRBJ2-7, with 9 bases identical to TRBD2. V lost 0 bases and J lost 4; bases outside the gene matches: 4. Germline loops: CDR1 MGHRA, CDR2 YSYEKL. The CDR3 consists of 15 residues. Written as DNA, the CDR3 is TGCGCCAGCAGCCAAGAGCCTAGCGGGAAGTACGAGCAGTACTTC. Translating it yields CASSQEPSGKYEQYF.

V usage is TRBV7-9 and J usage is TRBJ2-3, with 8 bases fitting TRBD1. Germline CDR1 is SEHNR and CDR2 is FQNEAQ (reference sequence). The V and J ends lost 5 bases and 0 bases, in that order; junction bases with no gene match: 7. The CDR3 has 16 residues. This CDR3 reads CASSLWTGYSTDTQYF. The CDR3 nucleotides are TGTGCCAGCAGCCTATGGACAGGGTATAGCACAGATACGCAGTATTTT. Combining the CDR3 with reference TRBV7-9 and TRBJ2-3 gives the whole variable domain DTGVSQNPRHKITKRGQNVTFRCDPISEHNRLYWYRQTLGQGPEFLTYFQNEAQLEKSRLLSDRFSAERPKGSFSTLEIQRTEQGDSAMYLCASSLWTGYSTDTQYFGPGTRLTVL.

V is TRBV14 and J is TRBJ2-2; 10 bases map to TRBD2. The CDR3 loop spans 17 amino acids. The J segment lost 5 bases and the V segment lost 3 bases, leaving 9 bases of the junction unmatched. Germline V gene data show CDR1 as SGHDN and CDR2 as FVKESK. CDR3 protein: CASSHSLAGVRTGELFF. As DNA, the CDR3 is TGTGCCAGCAGCCACTCGCTAGCGGGAGTACGGACCGGGGAGCTGTTTTTT.

Here the CDR3 reads CASSRIQVNSYEQYF. CDR3 nucleotides: TGTGCCAGCAGCCGGATACAGGTGAACTCCTACGAGCAGTACTTC. This chain connects TRBV7-8 to TRBJ2-7; TRBD1 might be the D (5 bases). The germline V gene encodes CDR1 SGHVS and CDR2 FQNEAQ. Trimming took 5 bases from V and 0 from J, leaving 14 bases between them. The CDR3 totals 15 residues. Variable domain in full (rest from reference TRBV7-8 and TRBJ2-7): GAGVSQSPRYKVAKRGQDVALRCDPISGHVSLFWYQQALGQGPEFLTYFQNEAQLDKSGLPSDRFFAERPEGSVSTLKIQRTQQEDSAVYLCASSRIQVNSYEQYFGPGTRLTVT.